What follows are 17 T cell receptor beta chains derived from one specimen sequenced in a study of tumor-infiltrating lymphocytes in primary liver carcinoma. A primer in the constant region served to generate TCR beta cDNA from 450 to 600 ng of total RNA. Slightly modified ARM-PCR with three nested multiplex PCR rounds yielded TCR beta libraries. Each of the first two PCR rounds ran approximately 11 cycles with TRBV1-TRBV30 forward and C-beta reverse primers. TCRdb re-called the multiplex PCR reads with MiXCR, one entry per CDR3 protein. This sample has about 300,000 distinct CDR3 sequences; about 62% occur once, and the top ten carry roughly 9%. The source of the blood RNA was unsorted whole blood, and germline DNA was extracted as well. Material: peripheral blood. These receptors were obtained from a man aged 40-49 years with primary liver carcinoma and hepatitis B virus infection.

To note about this clonotype: The germline gene is not matched at one end of the junction; a read error may be the cause. The CDR3 bases are TGCGCCAGCAGCCCAGGGGGGCGGTACAATGGGCAGTTCTTC. This codes for CASSPGGRYNGQFF. V is TRBV5-1 and J is TRBJ2-1; D possibly corresponds to TRBD1 (7 bases). Germline values: CDR1 SGHRS, CDR2 YFSETQ. This CDR3 is 14 amino acids long.

This chain joins TRBV11-2 and TRBJ2-1; 8 bases are a match to TRBD2. J gave up 16 bases and V 4 bases, and 24 bases lay outside the gene matches. The CDR3 consists of 17 residues. CDR1 SGHAT and CDR2 FQNNGV come from the germline V gene. CDR3 coding DNA: TGTGCCAGCAGCTCGACGGCGGGGGGCATCGCAACTCTGGCGCACTTCTTC. This encodes CASSSTAGGIATLAHFF. Supplemented by reference TRBV11-2 and TRBJ2-1, the full variable domain reads EAGVAQSPRYKIIEKRQSVAFWCNPISGHATLYWYQQILGQGPKLLIQFQNNGVVDDSQLPKDRFSAERLKGVDSTLKIQPAKLEDSAVYLCASSSTAGGIATLAHFFGPGTRLTVL.

This clonotype was found once. V is TRBV11-2 and J is TRBJ1-1, with D hard to call. This CDR3 has 15 residues. The V end lost 9 bases, the J end lost 5 bases, and 22 bases lay between the germline ends. CDR1 and CDR2 from the germline V gene are SGHAT and FQNNGV. DNA for the CDR3: TGTGCCAGTAGCCAAGGAGGGATTCGTGTGACTGAAGCTTTCTTT. It specifies CASSQGGIRVTEAFF. The full variable domain, in which reference TRBV11-2 and TRBJ1-1 provide the parts outside the CDR3, is EAGVAQSPRYKIIEKRQSVAFWCNPISGHATLYWYQQILGQGPKLLIQFQNNGVVDDSQLPKDRFSAERLKGVDSTLKIQPAKLEDSAVYLCASSQGGIRVTEAFFGQGTRLTVV.

Concerning this clonotype: Relative to the germline gene, one junction end is altered; a read error may explain this. The chain is built from TRBV7-9 and TRBJ2-2, with D possibly TRBD2 on 6 matching bases. Germline V gene lookup returns CDR1 SEHNR and CDR2 FQNEAQ (reference sequence). This CDR3 has 14 amino acids. CDR3 sequence reads: CASSLGLAARELSF. CDR3 nucleotides: TGTGCCAGCAGCTTAGGGCTAGCAGCCCGGGAGCTGTCTTTT.

The V gene is TRBV11-2, the J gene TRBJ2-1, with a possible D match to TRBD2 (6 bases). The CDR3 runs 15 residues. Looked up from germline, CDR1 is SGHAT and CDR2 is FQNNGV. V was trimmed by 8 bases and J by 2 bases, leaving 16 bases between them. CDR3 nucleotides: TGTGCCAGCGACCAAGGAGGGGCGACCTACAATGAGCAGTTCTTC. Amino acid sequence: CASDQGGATYNEQFF. Full variable domain (rest looked up from reference TRBV11-2 and TRBJ2-1): EAGVAQSPRYKIIEKRQSVAFWCNPISGHATLYWYQQILGQGPKLLIQFQNNGVVDDSQLPKDRFSAERLKGVDSTLKIQPAKLEDSAVYLCASDQGGATYNEQFFGPGTRLTVL.

There are many counts of this clonotype. The gene calls are TRBV6-6 and TRBJ1-2; 8 nucleotides agree with TRBD1. CDR1 MNHNY and CDR2 SVGAGI come from the germline V gene (reference sequence). V lost 4 bases, J lost 8 bases, and 12 bases stayed unmatched. The CDR3 length is 15 residues. CDR3 DNA: TGTGCCAGCAGTTCCCCCCGGACAGGGTTCGGAGGCTACACCTTC. The encoded protein is CASSSPRTGFGGYTF.

A word on this clonotype: This may stem from a read error, because a much larger clone lies one nucleotide away. The J gene is TRBJ2-2, the V gene TRBV5-1; D not resolved. The CDR3 totals 15 residues. Germline CDR1 reads SGHRS; CDR2 reads YFSETQ. CDR3 nucleotide sequence: TGCGCCGGCAGCTCGCCTTTGCGAAACACCGGGGAGCTGTTTTTT. Its translation is CAGSSPLRNTGELFF.

This clonotype was counted once. The CDR3 DNA is TGTGCCAGCAGCTTGAGGGCTAGCGGGAGCAGGACCGGGGAGCTGTTTTTT. It codes for CASSLRASGSRTGELFF. This chain uses TRBV7-9 with TRBJ2-2; 10 positions match TRBD2. This CDR3 spans 17 amino acids. Germline V gene data show CDR1 as SEHNR and CDR2 as FQNEAQ (reference sequence). Trimming at V came to 3 bases and at J to 5 bases, leaving 9 bases not matched to a gene.

Points on this clonotype: Its ends do not fully match the called genes, so a read error is possible. The chain joins TRBV6-5 to TRBJ2-3, with 12 bases lining up with TRBD2. Per the germline V gene, CDR1 is MNHEY and CDR2 is SVGAGI. The CDR3 loop spans 15 amino acids. Here the CDR3 reads CASNPGLAGIDTQYF. The DNA of the CDR3 is TGTGCCAGTAACCCAGGACTAGCGGGAATAGATACGCAGTACTTT.

Remarks on this clonotype: A much larger clonotype is one base distant, so this may be a read error. The gene calls are TRBV6-5 and TRBJ1-2; TRBD1 might be the D (5 bases). V lost 7 bases and J 8 bases, leaving 20 bases between the germline ends. Germline CDR1 and CDR2: MNHEY and SVGAGI. The length of the CDR3 is 14 residues. The CDR3 loop is CASTSRRGGRGYTF. CDR3 coding DNA: TGTGCCAGCACCTCGAGAAGGGGCGGAAGAGGCTACACCTTC.

Turning to this clonotype: An end of the junction differs from the germline gene, which may be a read error. The chain joins TRBV28 to TRBJ2-1, with 9 bases fitting TRBD1. CDR3 size: 16 residues. Germline CDR1 MDHEN, CDR2 SYDVKM. The CDR3 sequence: CACSLWMRDRENEQFF. The DNA of the CDR3 is TGTGCCTGCAGTTTATGGATGCGGGACAGGGAGAATGAGCAGTTCTTC.

This clonotype is a singleton in its sample. A junction end diverges from the germline sequence, so it may reflect a read error. This chain uses TRBV5-1 with TRBJ2-3; no clear D gene. Germline V gene data show CDR1 as SGHRS and CDR2 as YFSETQ. The CDR3 consists of 12 residues. CDR3 DNA sequence: TGCGCCAGCAACTTGGACGCAGATACGCAGTATTTT. Translating it yields CASNLDADTQYF.

In regard to this clonotype: Compared with germline, one end of the junction differs, possibly owing to a read error. The CDR3 DNA is TGTGCCAGCAGCCGACCGACAGTGGCTCTCAACACAGATACGCGGTATTTT. Protein sequence: CASSRPTVALNTDTRYF. The chain uses TRBV5-4 and TRBJ2-3; D is possibly TRBD1 (5 bases). The CDR3 extends over 17 amino acids. CDR1 is SGHNT and CDR2 is YYREEE in the germline V gene (reference sequence).

This clonotype has a single count. An end of the junction differs from the germline gene, which may be a read error. The chain joins TRBV11-3 to TRBJ1-3; 7 bases align to TRBD1. Per germline, CDR1 SGHNT and CDR2 YENEEA. The CDR3 sequence is 13 residues long. CDR3 protein: CANSQTGLGTIYF. Here the CDR3 DNA reads TGTGCCAACAGCCAGACAGGGCTCGGAACCATATATTTT.

The J gene is TRBJ2-7, the V gene TRBV15; 12 bases align to TRBD1. The length of the CDR3 is 14 residues. Germline CDR1 and CDR2: LNHNV and YYDKDF (reference sequence). The CDR3 nucleotides are TGTGGCACAAGCAGGGGACAGGGGGCGCGGGAGCAGTACTTC. This translates into CGTSRGQGAREQYF. Complete variable domain (other parts from reference TRBV15 and TRBJ2-7): DAMVIQNPRYQVTQFGKPVTLSCSQTLNHNVMYWYQQKSSQAPKLLFHYYDKDFNNEADTPDNFQSRRPNTSFCFLDIRSPGLGDTAMYLCGTSRGQGAREQYFGPGTRLTVT.

This clonotype appeared many times. The rearrangement joins TRBV11-2 to TRBJ2-7; no clear D. The CDR3 sequence is 12 residues long. CDR1 is SGHAT, CDR2 FQNNGV, per germline. V gave up 6 bases and J gave up 2 bases, with 8 bases separating them. The CDR3 sequence: CASRGKTYEQYF. In DNA form, the CDR3 reads TGTGCCAGCAGGGGGAAGACCTACGAGCAGTACTTC.

In regard to this clonotype: This CDR3 is missing its conserved last phenylalanine or tryptophan, likely due to a read error. The chain recombines TRBV10-3 with TRBJ2-4; D tentatively fits TRBD1 or TRBD2 (5 bases each). CDR1 ENHRY and CDR2 SYGVKD come from the germline V gene. This CDR3 contains 15 residues. V lost 2 bases to trimming and J lost 1 base, with 9 bases between them. CDR3 sequence (DNA): TGTGCCATCAGTGAGGGGACGCTGGCCAAAAACATTCAGTACTTG. It is translated as CAISEGTLAKNIQYL.